A selection of T cell receptor beta chains follows, all from one sample in a study of blood T cell repertoires in COVID-19. Generated by immunoSEQ multiplex PCR, the TCRdb table keeps only in-frame clones and is missing some. The sample contains approximately 440,000 clones, roughly 87% of which appear only once. The material sequenced was PBMCs or T cells enriched from blood (not recorded which). The receptor source for this set is a woman between 18 and 30 years old who had recovered from COVID-19. The CDR3 runs from the conserved cysteine through the conserved F or W. A D gene is named only where the DNA matches it firmly. Rows give clone size only sometimes, using once, few, many, or a class for an expanded clone.

d_call cdr3_length clone_size j_call v_call cdr3_nt cdr3_aa
- 15 - TRBJ2-1 TRBV7-8 TGTGCCAGCAGCCCACCCTCGACACTTAACAATGAGCAGTTCTTC CASSPPSTLNNEQFF
- 16 - TRBJ1-5 TRBV7-2 TGTGCCAGCAGCTTAGCGGGAGGGATGGGGAGTCAGCCCCAGCATTTT CASSLAGGMGSQPQHF
TRBD2 13 - TRBJ2-3 TRBV6-5 TGTGCCAGCAGAGATACTAGCGGGGGAAGGCAGTATTTT CASRDTSGGRQYF
TRBD1 13 - TRBJ1-1 TRBV6-5 TGTGCCAGCAGCATGTCCCGGGACAGGCTAGCTTTCTTT CASSMSRDRLAFF
TRBD2 16 - TRBJ2-7 TRBV10-1 TGCGCCAGCAGTGGGAACCAACTAGCGGGGGGGAACGAGCAGTACTTC CASSGNQLAGGNEQYF
- 14 few TRBJ1-2 TRBV6-1 TGTGCCAGCAGTGAATACAGGGACGTCTTTGGCTACACCTTC CASSEYRDVFGYTF
- 14 - TRBJ1-1 TRBV5-1 TGCGCCAGCAGCTTGGACAGTGTGAACACTGAAGCTTTCTTT CASSLDSVNTEAFF
TRBD1 13 - TRBJ1-1 TRBV28 TGTGCCAGCACACGACAGGGGGCGCCTGCAGCTTTCTTT CASTRQGAPAAFF
TRBD2 13 - TRBJ2-1 TRBV5-1 TGCGCCAGCAGGGAACTAGCGGATAATGAGCAGTTCTTC CASRELADNEQFF
TRBD1 16 - TRBJ2-2 TRBV6-1 TGTGCCAGCAGTGAGAGGGGACAGCCGAACACCGGGGAGCTGTTTTTT CASSERGQPNTGELFF
- 15 - TRBJ1-2 TRBV6-5 TGTGCCAGCAGTTACGGCAGGAGGTTCGGCTATGGCTACACCTTC CASSYGRRFGYGYTF
- 12 - TRBJ1-2 TRBV12-3/TRBV12-4 TGTGCCAGCAGTTTACAAGGCGGTGGCTACACCTTC CASSLQGGGYTF
TRBD1 15 few TRBJ2-2 TRBV5-4 TGTGCCAGCAGCCCCACCTCGACAGGGGGCGGGGAGCTGTTTTTT CASSPTSTGGGELFF
- 12 - TRBJ2-2 TRBV12-3/TRBV12-4 TGTGCCAGCAGTTTCGTAGCCGGGGAGCTGTTTTTT CASSFVAGELFF
- 15 - TRBJ1-4 TRBV5-1 TGCGCCAGCAGCCCGGAGGGCCCCGTTAATGAAAAACTGTTTTTT CASSPEGPVNEKLFF
- 13 once TRBJ2-5 TRBV27 TGTGCCAGCAGTTTTTCCCTGAGGGAGACCCAGTACTTC CASSFSLRETQYF
- 14 - TRBJ2-3 TRBV6-5 TGTGCCAGCAGTCGGAGGTTCAGCACAGATACGCAGTATTTT CASSRRFSTDTQYF
- 14 - TRBJ1-1 TRBV28 TGTGCCAGCACCTTGGACAGAACGAACACTGAAGCTTTCTTT CASTLDRTNTEAFF
- 17 few TRBJ1-1 TRBV18 TGTGCCAGCTCACCACCGCGGGCTACCCCGGGGGACACTGAAGCTTTCTTT CASSPPRATPGDTEAFF
- 13 - TRBJ1-6 TRBV7-2 TGTGCCAGCAGCTTAATAGGGGATGGATCCCTCCACTTT CASSLIGDGSLHF
- 16 - TRBJ2-3 TRBV4-1 TGCGCCAGCAGCCAAGGTCTCCGATCCAGCGCTGATACGCAGTATTTT CASSQGLRSSADTQYF
TRBD1 19 - TRBJ1-3 TRBV30 TGTGCCTGGACAACCTGGAGTCCCGGGACAGGAACAACAGGAAACACCATATATTTT CAWTTWSPGTGTTGNTIYF
- 14 - TRBJ1-5 TRBV28 TGTGCCAGCAGTTTACGGGGAGACAATCAGCCCCAGCATTTT CASSLRGDNQPQHF
- 16 few TRBJ1-2 TRBV19 TGTGCCAGCCACCTAACCCCCTCCGCGGTAACAGGTGGCTACACCTTC CASHLTPSAVTGGYTF
- 10 - TRBJ2-7 TRBV23-1 TGCGCCAGGGCGGAGGACGAGCAGTACTTC CARAEDEQYF
TRBD1 14 - TRBJ1-4 TRBV6-5 TGTGCCAGCAGTTTTGGAGGGGGCGATGAAAAACTGTTTTTT CASSFGGGDEKLFF
- 14 - TRBJ1-1 TRBV7-9 TGTGCCAGCAGCTTATCGGGGGTGAACACTGAAGCTTTCTTT CASSLSGVNTEAFF
- 12 - TRBJ2-1 TRBV2 TGTGCCAGCAACACCCCCCCGGGAGAGCAGTTCTTC CASNTPPGEQFF
TRBD2 13 - TRBJ2-1 TRBV27 TGTGCCAGCAGTTTAACTAGCGACAATGAGCAGTTCTTC CASSLTSDNEQFF
- 13 - TRBJ1-2 TRBV5-6 TGTGCCAGCAGCTTGGACGAACTCTATGGCTACACCTTC CASSLDELYGYTF
TRBD1 16 once TRBJ2-7 TRBV7-9 TGTGCCAGCAGCTTAGGTACAGGGGTCATAGACTACGAGCAGTACTTC CASSLGTGVIDYEQYF
- 11 - TRBJ1-1 TRBV29-1 TGCAGCGTCTTACAGGGTGTAGAAGCTTTCTTT CSVLQGVEAFF
- 13 - TRBJ2-2 TRBV30 TGTGCCTGGAGTGAAACGAGAACCGGGGAGCTGTTTTTT CAWSETRTGELFF
- 16 - TRBJ2-1 TRBV6-5 TGTGCCAGCAGTTACTCAGGGGCGGGGTTGGGGAATGAGCAGTTCTTC CASSYSGAGLGNEQFF
TRBD1 17 - TRBJ1-1 TRBV5-4 TGTGCCAGCAGCCGAATGACAGGGGAGTCCCTGAACACTGAAGCTTTCTTT CASSRMTGESLNTEAFF
TRBD2 14 - TRBJ2-5 TRBV30 TGTGCCTGGGATGGCGGGGGGGCTAAAGAGACCCAGTACTTC CAWDGGGAKETQYF
- 15 few TRBJ2-3 TRBV10-2 TGCGCCAGCAGTGAGAAGGGGTGGGGCACAGATACGCAGTATTTT CASSEKGWGTDTQYF
- 13 - TRBJ2-5 TRBV2 TGTGCCAGCAGTTTTACACCCTCGGAGACCCAGTACTTC CASSFTPSETQYF
TRBD1 19 - TRBJ2-7 TRBV19 TGTGCCAGTACCCCACGCCCCGGACAGGGAAATTTTGGATTCTACGAGCAGTACTTC CASTPRPGQGNFGFYEQYF
- 17 once TRBJ1-1 TRBV5-4 TGTGCCAGCAGCCTATTTGATCCTTTCACCATGAACACTGAAGCTTTCTTT CASSLFDPFTMNTEAFF
- 15 - TRBJ2-1 TRBV7-9 TGTGCCAGCAGCTTCGGGCAGACAGCCGACAATGAGCAGTTCTTC CASSFGQTADNEQFF
- 13 - TRBJ2-1 TRBV5-1 TGCGCCAGCAGCTTCGGACAGAACAATGAGCAGTTCTTC CASSFGQNNEQFF
- 15 few TRBJ1-1 TRBV19 TGTGCCAGTAGTCCCCAGACAGGCGGTAAGGCTGAAGCTTTCTTT CASSPQTGGKAEAFF
- 12 - TRBJ2-7 TRBV30 TGTGCCTGGAGTCCCAGGAGGCACGAGCAGTACTTC CAWSPRRHEQYF
- 14 - TRBJ2-5 TRBV18 TGTGCCAGCTCTTCGGTCGCGGACACAGAGACCCAGTACTTC CASSSVADTETQYF
TRBD2 18 once TRBJ2-5 TRBV5-4 TGTGCCAGCAGCCCACCCGGACTAGCGGGGGCGCGGATTGAGACCCAGTACTTC CASSPPGLAGARIETQYF
TRBD2 16 once TRBJ2-2 TRBV6-1 TGTGCCAGCAGTGAAGGGTTGGCGGGGGGCACCGGGGAGCTGTTTTTT CASSEGLAGGTGELFF
- 14 - TRBJ2-5 TRBV30 TGTGCCTGGAGTCCCCCGAGAGCGACAGAGACCCAGTACTTC CAWSPPRATETQYF
- 13 - TRBJ1-1 TRBV6-5 TGTGCCAGCAGTCAGGGAGGGAACACTGAAGCTTTCTTT CASSQGGNTEAFF
- 13 - TRBJ1-1 TRBV19 TGTGCCAGTAGAATCGAGAGGGACACTGAAGCTTTCTTT CASRIERDTEAFF